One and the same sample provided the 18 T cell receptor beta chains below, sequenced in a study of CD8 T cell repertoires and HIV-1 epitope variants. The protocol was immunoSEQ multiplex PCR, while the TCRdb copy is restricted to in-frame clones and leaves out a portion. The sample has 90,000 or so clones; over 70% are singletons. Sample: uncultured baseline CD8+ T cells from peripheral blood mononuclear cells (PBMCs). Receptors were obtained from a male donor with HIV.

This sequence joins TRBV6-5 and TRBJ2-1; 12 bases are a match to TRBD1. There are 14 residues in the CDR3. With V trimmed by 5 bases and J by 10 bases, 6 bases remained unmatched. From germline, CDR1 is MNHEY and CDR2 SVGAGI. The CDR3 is CASSQGQGAGEQFF. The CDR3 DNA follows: TGTGCCAGCAGTCAGGGACAGGGGGCAGGGGAGCAGTTCTTC.

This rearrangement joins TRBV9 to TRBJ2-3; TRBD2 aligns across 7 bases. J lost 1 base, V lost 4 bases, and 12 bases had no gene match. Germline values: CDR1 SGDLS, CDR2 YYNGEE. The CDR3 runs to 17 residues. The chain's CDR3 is CASSSPRRELGTDTQYF. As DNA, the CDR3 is TGTGCCAGCAGCTCCCCTCGGCGGGAGTTAGGCACAGATACGCAGTATTTT.

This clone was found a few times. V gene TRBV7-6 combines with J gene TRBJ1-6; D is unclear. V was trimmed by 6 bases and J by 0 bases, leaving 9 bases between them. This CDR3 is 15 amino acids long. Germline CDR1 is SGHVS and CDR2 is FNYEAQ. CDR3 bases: TGTGCCAGCAGGGCGTCTAGCTCCTATAATTCACCCCTCCACTTT. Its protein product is CASRASSSYNSPLHF.

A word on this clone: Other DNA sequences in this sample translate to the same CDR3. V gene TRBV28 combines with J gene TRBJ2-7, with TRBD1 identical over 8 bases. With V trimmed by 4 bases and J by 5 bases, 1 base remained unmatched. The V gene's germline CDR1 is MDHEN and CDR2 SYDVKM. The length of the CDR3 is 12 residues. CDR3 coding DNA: TGTGCCAGCAGTTCGGACAGGGACGAGCAGTACTTC. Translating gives CASSSDRDEQYF.

CDR3 nucleotide sequence: TGTGCCAGTAGTCCGAACGCCGGGACAGGGGGCACAGATACGCAGTATTTT. Residues: CASSPNAGTGGTDTQYF. This sequence joins TRBV19 and TRBJ2-3; 10 bases map to TRBD1. Germline trimming cut 5 bases from V and 1 base from J; bases unmatched to any gene: 9. This CDR3 comprises 17 residues. Germline CDR1 is LNHDA and CDR2 is SQIVND (reference sequence).

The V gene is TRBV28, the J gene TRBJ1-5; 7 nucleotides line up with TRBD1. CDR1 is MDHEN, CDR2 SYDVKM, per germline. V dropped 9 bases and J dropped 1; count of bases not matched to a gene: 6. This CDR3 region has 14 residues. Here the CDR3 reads CARRGTASNQPQHF. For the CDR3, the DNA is TGTGCCAGACGAGGGACAGCAAGCAATCAGCCCCAGCATTTT. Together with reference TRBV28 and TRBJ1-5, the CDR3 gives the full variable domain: DVKVTQSSRYLVKRTGEKVFLECVQDMDHENMFWYRQDPGLGLRLIYFSYDVKMKEKGDIPEGYSVSREKKERFSLILESASTNQTSMYLCARRGTASNQPQHFGDGTRLSIL.

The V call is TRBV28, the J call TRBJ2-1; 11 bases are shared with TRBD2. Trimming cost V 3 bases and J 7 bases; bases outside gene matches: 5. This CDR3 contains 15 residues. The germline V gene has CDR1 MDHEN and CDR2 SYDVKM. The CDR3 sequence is CASSFSGRASNEQFF. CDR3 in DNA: TGTGCCAGCAGTTTTAGCGGGAGGGCCTCAAATGAGCAGTTCTTC.

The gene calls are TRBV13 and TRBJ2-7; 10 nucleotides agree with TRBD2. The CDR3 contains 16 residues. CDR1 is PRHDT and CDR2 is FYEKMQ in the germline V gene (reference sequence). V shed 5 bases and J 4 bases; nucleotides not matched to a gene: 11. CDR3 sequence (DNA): TGTGCCAGCAGCCCCAGGACTAGCGGCGAAATATACGAGCAGTACTTC. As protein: CASSPRTSGEIYEQYF. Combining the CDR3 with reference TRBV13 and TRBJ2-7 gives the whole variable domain AAGVIQSPRHLIKEKRETATLKCYPIPRHDTVYWYQQGPGQDPQFLISFYEKMQSDKGSIPDRFSAQQFSDYHSELNMSSLELGDSALYFCASSPRTSGEIYEQYFGPGTRLTVT.

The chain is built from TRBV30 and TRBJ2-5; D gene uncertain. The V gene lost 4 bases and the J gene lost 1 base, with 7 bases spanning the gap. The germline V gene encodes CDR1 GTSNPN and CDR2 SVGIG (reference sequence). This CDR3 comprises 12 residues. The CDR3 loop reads CAWTEFQETQYF. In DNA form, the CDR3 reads TGTGCCTGGACAGAATTCCAAGAGACCCAGTACTTC.

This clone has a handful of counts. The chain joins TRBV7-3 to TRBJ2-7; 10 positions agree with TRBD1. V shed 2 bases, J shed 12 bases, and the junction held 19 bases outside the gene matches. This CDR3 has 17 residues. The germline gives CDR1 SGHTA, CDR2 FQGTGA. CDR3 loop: CASSLSFPLDRGYSRYF. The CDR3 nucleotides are TGTGCCAGCAGCTTATCTTTCCCCCTGGACAGGGGGTATTCCCGGTACTTC.

CDR3 amino acids: CASSLNTGEQYF. The CDR3 DNA reads TGTGCCAGCAGTTTGAACACCGGCGAGCAGTACTTC. V is TRBV27 and J is TRBJ2-7, with D uncertain. The CDR3 totals 12 residues. V was shortened by 3 bases and J by 6 bases, with 9 bases between the two germline ends. The germline gives CDR1 MNHEY, CDR2 SMNVEV (reference sequence).

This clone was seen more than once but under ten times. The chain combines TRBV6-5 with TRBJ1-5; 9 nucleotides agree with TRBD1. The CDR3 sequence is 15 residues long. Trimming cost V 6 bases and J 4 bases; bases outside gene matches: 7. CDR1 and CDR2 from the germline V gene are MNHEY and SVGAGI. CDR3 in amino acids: CASRPTGGANQPQHF. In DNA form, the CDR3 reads TGTGCCAGCAGACCGACAGGGGGGGCTAATCAGCCCCAGCATTTT.

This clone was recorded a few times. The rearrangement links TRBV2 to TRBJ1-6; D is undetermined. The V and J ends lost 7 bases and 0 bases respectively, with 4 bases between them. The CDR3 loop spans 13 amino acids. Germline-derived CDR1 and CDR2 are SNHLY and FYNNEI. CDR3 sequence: CASKSSYNSPLHF. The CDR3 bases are TGTGCCAGCAAAAGCTCCTATAATTCACCCCTCCACTTT.

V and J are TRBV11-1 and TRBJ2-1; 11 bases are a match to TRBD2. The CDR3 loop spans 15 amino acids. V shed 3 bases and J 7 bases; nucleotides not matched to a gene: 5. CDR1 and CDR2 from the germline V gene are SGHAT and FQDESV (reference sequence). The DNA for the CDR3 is TGTGCCAGCAGCTTGGTGATAGCGGGGGGGAATGAGCAGTTCTTC. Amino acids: CASSLVIAGGNEQFF. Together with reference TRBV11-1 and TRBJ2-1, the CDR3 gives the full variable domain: EAEVAQSPRYKITEKSQAVAFWCDPISGHATLYWYRQILGQGPELLVQFQDESVVDDSQLPKDRFSAERLKGVDSTLKIQPAELGDSAMYLCASSLVIAGGNEQFFGPGTRLTVL.

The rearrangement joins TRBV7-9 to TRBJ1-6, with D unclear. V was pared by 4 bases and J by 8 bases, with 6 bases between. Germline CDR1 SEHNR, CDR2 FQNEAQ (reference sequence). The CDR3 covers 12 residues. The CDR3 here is CASSSSDSPLHF. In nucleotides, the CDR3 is TGTGCCAGCAGCTCTTCGGATTCACCCCTCCACTTT.

Here the CDR3 reads CASSLEFRAYEQYF. For the CDR3, the DNA is TGTGCCAGCAGCTTAGAGTTCAGGGCCTACGAGCAGTACTTC. The chain couples TRBV7-2 to TRBJ2-7; tentatively, D is TRBD1 (5 bases). CDR3 length: 14 residues. Germline assignment: CDR1 SGHTA and CDR2 FQGNSA. V shed 1 base and J shed 2 bases, with 9 bases lying between them.

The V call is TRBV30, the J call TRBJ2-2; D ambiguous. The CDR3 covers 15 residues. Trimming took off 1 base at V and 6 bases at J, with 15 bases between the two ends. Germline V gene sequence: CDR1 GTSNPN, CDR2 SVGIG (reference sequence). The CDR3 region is CAWSATTLGSGELFF. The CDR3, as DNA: TGTGCCTGGAGTGCGACAACACTCGGGTCCGGGGAGCTGTTTTTT.

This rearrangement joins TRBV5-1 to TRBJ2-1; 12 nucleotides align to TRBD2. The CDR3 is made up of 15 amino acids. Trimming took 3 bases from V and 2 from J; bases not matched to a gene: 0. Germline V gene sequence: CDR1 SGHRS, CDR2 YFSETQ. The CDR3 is CASSWTSGTYNEQFF. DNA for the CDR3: TGCGCCAGCAGCTGGACTAGCGGGACCTACAATGAGCAGTTCTTC.